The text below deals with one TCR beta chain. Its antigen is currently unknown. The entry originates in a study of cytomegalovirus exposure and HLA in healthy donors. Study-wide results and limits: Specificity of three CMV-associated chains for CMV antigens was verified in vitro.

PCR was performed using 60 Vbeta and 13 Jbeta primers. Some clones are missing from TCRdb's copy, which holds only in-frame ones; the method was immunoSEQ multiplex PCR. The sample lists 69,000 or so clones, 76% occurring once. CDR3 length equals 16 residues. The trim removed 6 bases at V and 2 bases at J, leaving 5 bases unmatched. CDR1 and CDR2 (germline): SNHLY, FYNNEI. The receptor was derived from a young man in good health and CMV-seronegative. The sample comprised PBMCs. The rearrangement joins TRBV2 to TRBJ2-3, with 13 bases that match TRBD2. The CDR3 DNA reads TGTGCCAGCAGGGTAGGACTAGCGGGGGCCACAGATACGCAGTATTTT. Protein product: CASRVGLAGATDTQYF. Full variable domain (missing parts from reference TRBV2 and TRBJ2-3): EPEVTQTPSHQVTQMGQEVILRCVPISNHLYFYWYRQILGQKVEFLVSFYNNEISEKSEIFDDQFSVERPDGSNFTLKIRSTKLEDSAMYFCASRVGLAGATDTQYFGPGTRLTVL.